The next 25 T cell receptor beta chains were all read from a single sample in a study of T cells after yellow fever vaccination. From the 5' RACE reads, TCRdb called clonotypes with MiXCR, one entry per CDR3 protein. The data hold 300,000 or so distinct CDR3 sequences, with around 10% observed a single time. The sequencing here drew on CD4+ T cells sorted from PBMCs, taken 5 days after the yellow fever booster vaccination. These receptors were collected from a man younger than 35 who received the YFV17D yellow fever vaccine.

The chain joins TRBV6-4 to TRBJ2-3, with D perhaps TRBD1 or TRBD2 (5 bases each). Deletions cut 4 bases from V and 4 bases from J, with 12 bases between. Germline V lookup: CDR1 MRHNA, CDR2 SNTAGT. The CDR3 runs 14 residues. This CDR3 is CASSVREGSDTQYF. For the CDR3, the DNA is TGTGCCAGCAGTGTTAGAGAGGGGTCAGATACGCAGTATTTT.

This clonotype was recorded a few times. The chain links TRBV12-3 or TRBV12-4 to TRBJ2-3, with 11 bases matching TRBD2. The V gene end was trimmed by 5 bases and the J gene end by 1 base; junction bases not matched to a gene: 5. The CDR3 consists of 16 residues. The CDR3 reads CASSHRLAGRTDTQYF. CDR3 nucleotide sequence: TGTGCCAGCAGTCACCGACTAGCGGGGCGCACAGATACGCAGTATTTT.

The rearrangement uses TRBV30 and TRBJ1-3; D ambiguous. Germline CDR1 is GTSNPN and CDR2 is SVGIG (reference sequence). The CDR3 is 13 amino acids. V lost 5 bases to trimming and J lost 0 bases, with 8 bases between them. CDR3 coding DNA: TGTGCCTGGGACCGGGACTCTGGAAACACCATATATTTT. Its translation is CAWDRDSGNTIYF.

CDR3 in DNA: TGTGCCAGCGGCGGGCTCTACGAGCAGTACGTC. As protein: CASGGLYEQYV. V gene TRBV7-9 combines with J gene TRBJ2-7; D is perhaps TRBD2 (5 bases). Trimming took off 8 bases at V and 3 bases at J, with 8 bases between the two ends. The germline V gene encodes CDR1 SEHNR and CDR2 FQNEAQ (reference sequence). This CDR3 has 11 residues.

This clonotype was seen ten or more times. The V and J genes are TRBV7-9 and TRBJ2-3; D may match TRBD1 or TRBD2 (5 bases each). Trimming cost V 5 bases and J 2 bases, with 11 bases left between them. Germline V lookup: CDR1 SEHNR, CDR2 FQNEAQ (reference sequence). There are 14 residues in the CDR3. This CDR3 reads CASSLEGHTDTQYF. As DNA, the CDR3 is TGTGCCAGCAGCCTAGAGGGGCACACAGATACGCAGTATTTT.

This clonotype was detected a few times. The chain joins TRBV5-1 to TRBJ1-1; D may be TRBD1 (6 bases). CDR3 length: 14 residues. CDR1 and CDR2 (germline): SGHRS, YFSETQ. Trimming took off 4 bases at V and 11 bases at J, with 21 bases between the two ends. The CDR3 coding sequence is TGCGCCAGCAGCCCCAACAGGGTGGGGGGTGTGGCTTTCTTT. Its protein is CASSPNRVGGVAFF.

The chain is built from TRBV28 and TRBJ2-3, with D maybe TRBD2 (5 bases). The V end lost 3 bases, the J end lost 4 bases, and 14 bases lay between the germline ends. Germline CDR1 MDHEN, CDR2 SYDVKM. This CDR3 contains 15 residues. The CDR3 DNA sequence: TGTGCCAGCAGTTTTGGAGGAGTGAGGGCAGATACGCAGTATTTT. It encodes CASSFGGVRADTQYF. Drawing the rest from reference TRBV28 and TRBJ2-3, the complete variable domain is DVKVTQSSRYLVKRTGEKVFLECVQDMDHENMFWYRQDPGLGLRLIYFSYDVKMKEKGDIPEGYSVSREKKERFSLILESASTNQTSMYLCASSFGGVRADTQYFGPGTRLTVL.

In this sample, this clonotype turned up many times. The CDR3 loop is CASSRASGSTDTQYF. As DNA, the CDR3 is TGTGCCAGCAGCAGGGCTAGCGGGTCCACAGATACGCAGTATTTT. V gene TRBV12-3 or TRBV12-4 combines with J gene TRBJ2-3; TRBD2 aligns across 8 bases. CDR3 length: 15 amino acids. The trim removed 6 bases at V and 2 bases at J, leaving 7 bases unmatched.

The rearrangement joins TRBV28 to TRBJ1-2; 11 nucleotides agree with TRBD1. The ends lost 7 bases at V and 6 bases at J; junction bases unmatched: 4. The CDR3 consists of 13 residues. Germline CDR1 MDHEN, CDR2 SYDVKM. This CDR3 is CASTWTGGDGYTF. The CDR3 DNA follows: TGTGCCAGCACCTGGACAGGGGGCGATGGCTACACCTTC.

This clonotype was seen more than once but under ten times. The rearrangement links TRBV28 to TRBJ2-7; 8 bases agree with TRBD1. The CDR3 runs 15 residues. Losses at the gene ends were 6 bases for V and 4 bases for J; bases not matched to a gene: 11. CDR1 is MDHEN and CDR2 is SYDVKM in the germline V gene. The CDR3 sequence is CASREGRGTGYEQYV. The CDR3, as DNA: TGTGCCAGCAGAGAGGGAAGGGGGACAGGATACGAGCAGTACGTC.

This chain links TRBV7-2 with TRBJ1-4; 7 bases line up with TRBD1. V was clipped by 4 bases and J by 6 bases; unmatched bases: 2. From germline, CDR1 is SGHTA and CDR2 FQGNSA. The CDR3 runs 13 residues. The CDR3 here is CASSSGTDEKLFF. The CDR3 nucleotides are TGTGCCAGCAGCTCCGGGACAGATGAAAAACTGTTTTTT.

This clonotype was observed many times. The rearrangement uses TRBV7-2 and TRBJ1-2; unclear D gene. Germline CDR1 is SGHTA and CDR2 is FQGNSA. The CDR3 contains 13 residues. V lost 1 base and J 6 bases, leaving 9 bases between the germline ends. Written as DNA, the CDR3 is TGTGCCAGCAGCTTAGGTCCCCTAGATGGCTACACCTTC. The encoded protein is CASSLGPLDGYTF.

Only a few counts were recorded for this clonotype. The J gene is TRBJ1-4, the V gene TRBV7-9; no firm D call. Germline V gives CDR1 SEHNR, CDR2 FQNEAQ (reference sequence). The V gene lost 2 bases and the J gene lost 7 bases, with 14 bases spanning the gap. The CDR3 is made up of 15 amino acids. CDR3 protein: CASSLPGILAEKLFF. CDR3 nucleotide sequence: TGTGCCAGCAGCTTACCGGGCATCCTAGCTGAAAAACTGTTTTTT.

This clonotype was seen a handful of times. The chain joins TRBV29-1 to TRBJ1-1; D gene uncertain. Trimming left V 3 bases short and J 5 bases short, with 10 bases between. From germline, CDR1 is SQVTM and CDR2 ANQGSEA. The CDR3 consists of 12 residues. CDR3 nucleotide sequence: TGCAGCGTTGAGGCCTGGGGAACTGAAGCTTTCTTT. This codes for CSVEAWGTEAFF. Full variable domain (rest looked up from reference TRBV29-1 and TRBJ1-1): SAVISQKPSRDICQRGTSLTIQCQVDSQVTMMFWYRQQPGQSLTLIATANQGSEATYESGFVIDKFPISRPNLTFSTLTVSNMSPEDSSIYLCSVEAWGTEAFFGQGTRLTVV.

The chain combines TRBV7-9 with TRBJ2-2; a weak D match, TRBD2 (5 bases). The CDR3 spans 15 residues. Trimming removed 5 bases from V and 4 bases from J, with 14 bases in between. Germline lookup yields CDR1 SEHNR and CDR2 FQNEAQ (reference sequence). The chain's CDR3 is CASSPPAGLTGELFF. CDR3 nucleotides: TGTGCCAGCAGCCCCCCGGCGGGCCTCACCGGGGAGCTGTTTTTT.

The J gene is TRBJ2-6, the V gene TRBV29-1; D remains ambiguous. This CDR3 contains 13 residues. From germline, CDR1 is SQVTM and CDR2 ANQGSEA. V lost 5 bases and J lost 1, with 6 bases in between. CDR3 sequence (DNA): TGCAGCGTTCAAGGGTCTGGGGCCAACGTCCTGACTTTC. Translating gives CSVQGSGANVLTF. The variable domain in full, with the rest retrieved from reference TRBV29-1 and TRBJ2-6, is SAVISQKPSRDICQRGTSLTIQCQVDSQVTMMFWYRQQPGQSLTLIATANQGSEATYESGFVIDKFPISRPNLTFSTLTVSNMSPEDSSIYLCSVQGSGANVLTFGAGSRLTVL.

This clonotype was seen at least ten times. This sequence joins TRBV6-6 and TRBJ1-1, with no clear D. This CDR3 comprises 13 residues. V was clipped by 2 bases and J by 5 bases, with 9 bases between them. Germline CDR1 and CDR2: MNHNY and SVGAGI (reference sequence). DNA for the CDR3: TGTGCCAGCAGTTACGGTAGGGTGACTGAAGCTTTCTTT. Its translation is CASSYGRVTEAFF.

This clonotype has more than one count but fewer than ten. The DNA for the CDR3 is TGTGCCAGCAGCTTGGGACAGGCCGCCTACGAGCAGTACGTC. Its protein product is CASSLGQAAYEQYV. This chain uses TRBV11-2 with TRBJ2-7, with 8 bases lining up with TRBD1. This CDR3 has 14 residues. In germline, CDR1 is SGHAT, CDR2 FQNNGV. Trimming at V came to 3 bases and at J to 2 bases, leaving 3 bases not matched to a gene.

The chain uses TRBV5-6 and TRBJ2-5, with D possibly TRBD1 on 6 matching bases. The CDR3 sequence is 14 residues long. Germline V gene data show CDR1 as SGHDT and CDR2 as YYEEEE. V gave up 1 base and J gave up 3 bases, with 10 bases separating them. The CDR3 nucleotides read TGTGCCAGCAGCTTGAAGGGGGTTGAAGAGACCCAGTACTTC. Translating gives CASSLKGVEETQYF.

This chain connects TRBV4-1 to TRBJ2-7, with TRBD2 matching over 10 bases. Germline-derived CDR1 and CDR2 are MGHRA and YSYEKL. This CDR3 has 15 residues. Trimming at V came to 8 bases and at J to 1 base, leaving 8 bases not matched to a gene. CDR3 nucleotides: TGCGCCAGCGCCAGCGGGGGGGCCCTGTCCTACGAGCAGTACTTC. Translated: CASASGGALSYEQYF.

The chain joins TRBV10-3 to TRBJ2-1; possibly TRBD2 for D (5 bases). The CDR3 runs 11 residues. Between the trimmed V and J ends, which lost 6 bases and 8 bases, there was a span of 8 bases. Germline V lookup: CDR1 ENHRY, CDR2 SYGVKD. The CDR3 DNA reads TGTGCCATCAGCACGGGGTATGAGCAGTTCTTC. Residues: CAISTGYEQFF.

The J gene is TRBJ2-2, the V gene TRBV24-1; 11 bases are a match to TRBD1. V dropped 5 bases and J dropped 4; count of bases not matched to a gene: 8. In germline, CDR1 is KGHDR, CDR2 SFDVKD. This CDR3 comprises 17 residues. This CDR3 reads CATSGGQGAPVTGELFF. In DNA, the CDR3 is TGTGCCACCAGTGGAGGACAGGGGGCGCCGGTCACCGGGGAGCTGTTTTTT.

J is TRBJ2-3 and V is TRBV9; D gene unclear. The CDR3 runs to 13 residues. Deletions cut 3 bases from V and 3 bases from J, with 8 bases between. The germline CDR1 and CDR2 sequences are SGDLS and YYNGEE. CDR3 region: CASSAARTDTQYF. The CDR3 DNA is TGTGCCAGCAGCGCCGCACGTACAGATACGCAGTATTTT.

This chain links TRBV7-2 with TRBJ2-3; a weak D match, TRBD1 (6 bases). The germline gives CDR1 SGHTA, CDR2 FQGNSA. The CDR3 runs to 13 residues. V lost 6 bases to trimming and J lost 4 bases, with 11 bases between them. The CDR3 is CASRITGSDTQYF. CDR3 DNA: TGTGCCAGCAGAATTACAGGGTCAGATACGCAGTATTTT. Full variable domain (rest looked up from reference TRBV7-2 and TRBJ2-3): GAGVSQSPSNKVTEKGKDVELRCDPISGHTALYWYRQSLGQGLEFLIYFQGNSAPDKSGLPSDRFSAERTGGSVSTLTIQRTQQEDSAVYLCASRITGSDTQYFGPGTRLTVL.

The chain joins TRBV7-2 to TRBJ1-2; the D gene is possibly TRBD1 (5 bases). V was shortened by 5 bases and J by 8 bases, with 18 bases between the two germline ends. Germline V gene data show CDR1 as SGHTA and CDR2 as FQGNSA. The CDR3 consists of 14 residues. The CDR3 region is CASSPGAESRGYTF. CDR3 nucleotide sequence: TGTGCCAGCAGCCCCGGGGCTGAAAGTCGGGGCTACACCTTC.